The 29 T cell receptor beta chains listed next were all sequenced from one sample in a study of breast tumors, draining lymph nodes, adjacent tissues. A single record per CDR3 protein comes from TCRdb applying MiXCR to the multiplex PCR reads. The data show roughly 100,000 distinct CDR3 sequences, about 30% seen once. Samples came from axillary lymph nodes draining the breast cancer. The sample was axillary lymph node tissue. The origin of the receptors is a female donor with breast cancer. Some clones in this sample may be carry-over from other donors' samples.

This clonotype was observed at least ten times. A much larger clone differs by one base, so this may be a read error. This chain connects TRBV20-1 to TRBJ2-7; TRBD1 matches 10 bases. CDR1 and CDR2 from the germline V gene are DFQATT and SNEGSKA (reference sequence). V lost 2 bases and J lost 9; bases outside the gene matches: 13. CDR3 length: 15 amino acids. Written as DNA, the CDR3 is TGCAGTGCTAGAAGGTCGGGACAGGGGACCCGCGTGCAGTACTTC. This sequence encodes CSARRSGQGTRVQYF.

This clonotype was seen at least ten times. V is TRBV6-1 and J is TRBJ1-5; D uncertain. Trimming took off 7 bases at V and 4 bases at J, with 11 bases between the two ends. The CDR3 has 13 amino acids. Germline V gives CDR1 MNHNS, CDR2 SASEGT. The chain's CDR3 is CASTQRGNQPQHF. CDR3 nucleotides: TGTGCCAGCACCCAAAGAGGGAATCAGCCCCAGCATTTT.

The J gene is TRBJ2-3, the V gene TRBV12-5; D is uncertain. Germline V gene sequence: CDR1 LGHNT, CDR2 FRNRAP. V was cut by 3 bases and J by 5 bases, with 3 bases left in between. CDR3 length equals 11 residues. CDR3 DNA: TGTGCTAGTGGTTTAGAAGATACGCAGTATTTT. Amino acids: CASGLEDTQYF.

The chain carries TRBV19 and TRBJ1-2; a possible D gene is TRBD1 (5 bases). CDR1 and CDR2 from the germline V gene are LNHDA and SQIVND (reference sequence). CDR3 size: 15 residues. V was shortened by 7 bases and J by 4 bases, with 19 bases between the two germline ends. The CDR3 protein is CASKGSSLASYGYTF. The CDR3 DNA follows: TGTGCCAGTAAGGGGAGCAGCTTAGCTAGCTATGGCTACACCTTC.

This clonotype was seen repeatedly, ten times or more. The chain carries TRBV20-1 and TRBJ2-1; 8 bases match TRBD2. This CDR3 is 14 amino acids long. The J segment lost 10 bases and the V segment lost 2 bases, leaving 10 bases of the junction unmatched. Germline V gene sequence: CDR1 DFQATT, CDR2 SNEGSKA (reference sequence). In DNA, the CDR3 is TGCAGTGCTAGACCACTAGCGGCTCAATTGGAGCAGTTCTTC. It is translated as CSARPLAAQLEQFF.

This clonotype showed up many times. The CDR3 bases are TGTGCCAGCAGCCGTGACAGAAACTATGGCTACACCTTC. It yields the protein CASSRDRNYGYTF. J is TRBJ1-2 and V is TRBV7-3; possible D gene TRBD1, 5 bases. Germline CDR1 is SGHTA and CDR2 is FQGTGA. The V gene lost 5 bases and the J gene lost 2 bases, with 9 bases spanning the gap. The CDR3 covers 13 residues.

The CDR3 region is CATSDLRADKAYEQYF. The CDR3 DNA reads as TGTGCCACCAGTGATTTAAGAGCGGACAAGGCTTACGAGCAGTACTTC. V is TRBV24-1 and J is TRBJ2-7; TRBD1 or TRBD2 may be the D gene (5 bases each). This CDR3 contains 16 residues. V lost 1 base, J lost 4 bases, and 16 bases lay in between. The germline V gene has CDR1 KGHDR and CDR2 SFDVKD.

This chain joins TRBV2 and TRBJ1-5; weak D call: TRBD1 (5 bases). CDR1 is SNHLY and CDR2 is FYNNEI in the germline V gene. Trimming cost V 9 bases and J 1 base, with 16 bases left between them. The CDR3 is 15 amino acids. Written as DNA, the CDR3 is TGTGCCAGTACCTTTGGGGGAATGAGCAATCAGCCCCAGCATTTT. Amino acids: CASTFGGMSNQPQHF.

The V gene is TRBV5-6, the J gene TRBJ2-5; 8 bases align to TRBD2. The V and J ends lost 5 bases and 4 bases, in that order; junction bases with no gene match: 25. From germline, CDR1 is SGHDT and CDR2 YYEEEE. This CDR3 comprises 20 residues. The CDR3 DNA reads TGTGCCAGCAGTCAGACCCGACCAGCGGGAGAGAGGTGGGGAGGAGAGACCCAGTACTTC. This gives the protein CASSQTRPAGERWGGETQYF.

This clonotype has ten or more counts. The chain joins TRBV4-3 to TRBJ1-2; D unclear. Germline CDR1 reads LGHNA; CDR2 reads YSLEER. This CDR3 is 18 amino acids long. V lost 0 bases and J lost 0, with 17 bases in between. The CDR3 DNA sequence: TGCGCCAGCAGCCAAGATACGGGGAAGCGTATACCTAACTATGGCTACACCTTC. Translating gives CASSQDTGKRIPNYGYTF.

In nucleotides, the CDR3 is TGCAGTGCGCCGGGGGAGGGGAGGGGGGGCTTTGGAAACACCATATATTTT. Translation gives CSAPGEGRGGFGNTIYF. The chain links TRBV20-1 to TRBJ1-3; tentatively, D is TRBD1 (6 bases). V lost 6 bases and J lost 3, with 24 bases in between. Germline V lookup: CDR1 DFQATT, CDR2 SNEGSKA (reference sequence). The length of the CDR3 is 17 residues.

Ten or more counts support this clonotype. J is TRBJ1-4 and V is TRBV7-2; no firm D call. This CDR3 spans 12 amino acids. Germline loops: CDR1 SGHTA, CDR2 FQGNSA. Trimming removed 8 bases from V and 6 bases from J, with 10 bases in between. This CDR3 is CASANAYEKLFF. The CDR3 nucleotides are TGTGCCAGCGCGAATGCATATGAAAAACTGTTTTTT.

This clonotype has a handful of counts. The chain is built from TRBV6-5 and TRBJ1-1, with D possibly matching TRBD1 (5 bases). Germline CDR1 reads MNHEY; CDR2 reads SVGAGI. The CDR3 is made up of 13 amino acids. V was pared by 6 bases and J by 0 bases, with 8 bases between. The CDR3 coding sequence is TGTGCCAGCAGGAAAGGGGTGAACACTGAAGCTTTCTTT. Amino acids: CASRKGVNTEAFF.

The V gene is TRBV27, the J gene TRBJ1-1; D possibly corresponds to TRBD1 (6 bases). Germline V gene data show CDR1 as MNHEY and CDR2 as SMNVEV (reference sequence). V dropped 2 bases and J dropped 1 base, with 11 bases sitting between them. This CDR3 has 15 residues. The CDR3 DNA reads as TGTGCCAGCAGTTTAGGGTGGACAGAGAACACTGAAGCTTTCTTT. Protein: CASSLGWTENTEAFF.

This clonotype was detected many times. This chain joins TRBV19 and TRBJ1-2; 7 bases are shared with TRBD1. The CDR3 has 13 amino acids. Looked up from germline, CDR1 is LNHDA and CDR2 is SQIVND (reference sequence). V was clipped by 6 bases and J by 5 bases; unmatched bases: 6. DNA of the CDR3: TGTGCCAGTAGCCCTCAGGGGGGGTATGGCTACACCTTC. This translates into CASSPQGGYGYTF.

This clonotype was seen many times. The chain is built from TRBV14 and TRBJ2-2; D is undetermined. With 4 bases removed from V and 1 base from J, the gap between germline ends came to 7 bases. CDR3 length equals 14 residues. Germline V gene lookup returns CDR1 SGHDN and CDR2 FVKESK. In nucleotides, the CDR3 is TGTGCCAGCAGCCCTCGACTGAACACCGGGGAGCTGTTTTTT. Translation gives CASSPRLNTGELFF.

The chain uses TRBV7-2 and TRBJ1-2, with a tentative D call TRBD1 (6 bases). Germline V gene lookup returns CDR1 SGHTA and CDR2 FQGNSA. This CDR3 contains 13 residues. V gave up 2 bases and J gave up 11 bases, with 15 bases separating them. The CDR3 DNA reads as TGTGCCAGCAGCTTATTTTCACTCAGGGGTTACACCTTC. Its protein is CASSLFSLRGYTF.

Worth noting for this clonotype: A junction end diverges from the germline sequence, so it may reflect a read error. This chain uses TRBV7-3 with TRBJ2-6, with TRBD1 matching 7 bases. Germline CDR1 is SGHTA and CDR2 is FQGTGA. This CDR3 comprises 15 residues. The CDR3 protein is CASSSQGRGANVPPF. As DNA, the CDR3 is TGTGCCAGCAGCTCACAGGGGCGAGGGGCCAACGTCCCGCCTTTC.

This clonotype was observed at least ten times. The gene calls are TRBV7-9 and TRBJ1-5, with a possible D match to TRBD1 (6 bases). The CDR3 contains 14 residues. The germline V gene has CDR1 SEHNR and CDR2 FQNEAQ (reference sequence). The ends were cut back, 5 bases at V and 7 bases at J, with 15 bases in the middle. The CDR3 loop is CASSPSGVLQPQHF. The CDR3 nucleotides read TGTGCCAGCAGCCCCTCAGGGGTTTTACAGCCCCAGCATTTT. Full variable domain (remainder filled in from reference TRBV7-9 and TRBJ1-5): DTGVSQNPRHKITKRGQNVTFRCDPISEHNRLYWYRQTLGQGPEFLTYFQNEAQLEKSRLLSDRFSAERPKGSFSTLEIQRTEQGDSAMYLCASSPSGVLQPQHFGDGTRLSIL.

This clonotype was counted between two and nine times. The chain joins TRBV25-1 to TRBJ1-1, with no clear D. This CDR3 has 16 residues. Germline-derived CDR1 and CDR2 are MGHDK and SYGVNS. V lost 4 bases to trimming and J lost 1 base, with 16 bases between them. CDR3 coding DNA: TGTGCCAGCAGTGTGGGCAGCCAACTCTCGAACACTGAAGCTTTCTTT. Protein sequence: CASSVGSQLSNTEAFF.

This clonotype was recorded at least ten times. This rearrangement joins TRBV2 to TRBJ2-7, with 9 positions matching TRBD2. Germline assignment: CDR1 SNHLY and CDR2 FYNNEI. The junction had 8 bases not matched to a gene; V was cut back by 5 bases and J by 6 bases. The CDR3 is 14 amino acids. This CDR3 is CASSRERGEFEQYF. CDR3 bases: TGTGCCAGCAGTCGGGAGCGGGGGGAATTCGAGCAGTACTTC. Looking up the rest from reference TRBV2 and TRBJ2-7 gives the full variable domain: EPEVTQTPSHQVTQMGQEVILRCVPISNHLYFYWYRQILGQKVEFLVSFYNNEISEKSEIFDDQFSVERPDGSNFTLKIRSTKLEDSAMYFCASSRERGEFEQYFGPGTRLTVT.

This clonotype was recorded many times. The chain employs TRBV20-1 and TRBJ2-2; no clear D. The CDR3 totals 16 residues. Germline V CDR1 and CDR2: DFQATT, SNEGSKA (reference sequence). Between the trimmed V and J ends, which lost 1 base and 0 bases, there was a span of 12 bases. CDR3 DNA sequence: TGCAGTGCTAGAGGAGGTGGCGCATCGAACACCGGGGAGCTGTTTTTT. Translation: CSARGGGASNTGELFF.

In its sample, this clonotype was seen many times. A clone one base away is much larger, so this may be a read error. The conserved phenylalanine or tryptophan is not found at the CDR3 terminus, so this likely reflects a read error. CDR3 coding DNA: TGTGCCAGCAGCGACCCAGAACAAGAGACCCAGTACTCC. It encodes CASSDPEQETQYS. The chain links TRBV9 to TRBJ2-5; D remains ambiguous. CDR3 length: 13 residues. Germline assignment: CDR1 SGDLS and CDR2 YYNGEE. V gave up 3 bases and J gave up 2 bases, with 8 bases separating them.

This clonotype came up many times. The chain's CDR3 is CASSKGLAGGLSNEQFF. The CDR3 DNA reads as TGTGCCAGTAGTAAAGGACTAGCGGGAGGGCTTAGCAATGAGCAGTTCTTC. The chain is built from TRBV19 and TRBJ2-1, with 15 positions matching TRBD2. The CDR3 is 17 residues long. In germline, CDR1 is LNHDA, CDR2 SQIVND (reference sequence). Unmatched junction bases numbered 7, after V lost 4 bases and J lost 6 bases.

There are many counts of this clonotype. At one of its ends the junction is not consistent with the germline gene, which may arise from a read error. J is TRBJ2-7 and V is TRBV6-6; D is ambiguous. This CDR3 comprises 12 residues. The germline V gene encodes CDR1 MNHNY and CDR2 SVGAGI (reference sequence). The CDR3 sequence: CASSHSATEQYF. The CDR3 DNA reads TGTGCCAGCAGTCACTCCGCTACCGAGCAGTACTTC.

This clonotype appeared a few times. A much larger clone lies a single base off, so this may be a read error. The V gene is TRBV5-4, the J gene TRBJ2-3; 7 bases are shared with TRBD2. This CDR3 comprises 15 residues. CDR1 and CDR2 (germline): SGHNT, YYREEE (reference sequence). With 3 bases clipped from V and 5 bases from J, the junction kept 9 bases outside the gene matches. The CDR3 sequence is CASSSLAAGQDTQYF. The CDR3 nucleotides read TGTGCCAGCAGCTCCCTAGCGGCGGGGCAAGATACGCAGTATTTT.

This rearrangement joins TRBV7-9 to TRBJ2-3; D perhaps matches TRBD2 (6 bases). The length of the CDR3 is 17 residues. V was trimmed by 4 bases and J by 11 bases, leaving 28 bases between them. Per the germline V gene, CDR1 is SEHNR and CDR2 is FQNEAQ (reference sequence). The CDR3 reads CASSSRPRTTEDNEQYF. Here the CDR3 DNA reads TGTGCCAGCAGCTCGCGCCCAAGGACTACAGAAGACAATGAGCAGTATTTT.

V and J are TRBV6-5 and TRBJ1-1, with TRBD1 identical over 7 bases. Germline V gene data show CDR1 as MNHEY and CDR2 as SVGAGI. The CDR3 covers 17 residues. V trimming: 0 bases; J trimming: 3 bases; junction bases outside the gene matches: 10. The CDR3 DNA reads TGTGCCAGCAGTTACTCGTTCGGGACAGCAGAAGACACTGAAGCTTTCTTT. This gives the protein CASSYSFGTAEDTEAFF.

This clonotype was seen many times. The J gene is TRBJ2-7, the V gene TRBV5-1, with 9 bases lining up with TRBD1. Trimming removed 4 bases from V and 3 bases from J; junction bases left unmatched: 11. This CDR3 region has 16 residues. Germline V lookup: CDR1 SGHRS, CDR2 YFSETQ. CDR3 in DNA: TGCGCCAGCAGCATCTCGGCCGGGACAGGGATCTACGAGCAGTACTTC. Its translation is CASSISAGTGIYEQYF.